This is a list of T cell receptor beta chains from one sample in a study of blood T cells in healthy people across ages. From the 5' RACE reads, TCRdb called clonotypes with MiXCR, one entry per CDR3 protein. This table has about 830,000 distinct CDR3 sequences, roughly 60% appearing once. Sample: blood. The receptors shown here come from a man aged 25 to 40 in good health. The CDR3 runs from the conserved cysteine through the conserved F or W. The D gene is left open where the match is weak. Clone size is not always given. Where it is, it says once, few, many or a class for expanded clones.

abundance: .; j_gene: TRBJ2-7; v_gene: TRBV4-2; d_gene: .; CDR3aa: CASSQAPGGLYEQYF; CDR3nt: TGTGCCAGCAGCCAAGCCCCGGGTGGTCTGTACGAGCAGTACTTC
abundance: .; j_gene: TRBJ2-5; v_gene: TRBV28; d_gene: .; CDR3aa: CASGAGGRKEQYF; CDR3nt: TGTGCCAGCGGGGCAGGCGGTCGGAAAGAGCAGTACTTC
abundance: .; j_gene: TRBJ1-2; v_gene: TRBV6-5; d_gene: .; CDR3aa: CASRPTGGRSGYTF; CDR3nt: TGTGCCAGCAGACCAACGGGGGGACGGTCTGGCTACACCTTC
abundance: .; j_gene: TRBJ2-7; v_gene: TRBV20-1; d_gene: TRBD2; CDR3aa: CSAKHGTSGSYEQYF; CDR3nt: TGCAGTGCTAAACACGGGACTAGCGGGAGCTACGAGCAGTACTTC
abundance: .; j_gene: TRBJ2-7; v_gene: TRBV15; d_gene: .; CDR3aa: CATSLVKVSEQYF; CDR3nt: TGTGCCACCAGCCTCGTCAAGGTATCCGAGCAGTACTTC
abundance: few; j_gene: TRBJ2-1; v_gene: TRBV9; d_gene: TRBD2; CDR3aa: CASSVGGGGYNEQFF; CDR3nt: TGTGCCAGCAGTGTCGGCGGGGGAGGCTACAATGAGCAGTTCTTC
abundance: .; j_gene: TRBJ2-6; v_gene: TRBV20-1; d_gene: .; CDR3aa: CSAPPGDLSSNVLTF; CDR3nt: TGCAGTGCTCCCCCAGGGGACCTTTCTTCAAACGTCCTGACTTTC
abundance: .; j_gene: TRBJ1-5; v_gene: TRBV20-1; d_gene: .; CDR3aa: CSARDRIGNQPQHF; CDR3nt: TGCAGTGCTAGAGACAGGATTGGCAATCAGCCCCAGCATTTT
abundance: few; j_gene: TRBJ1-5; v_gene: TRBV20-1; d_gene: TRBD1; CDR3aa: CSARGTANQPQHF; CDR3nt: TGCAGTGCCCGCGGGACAGCTAATCAGCCCCAGCATTTT
abundance: .; j_gene: TRBJ2-7; v_gene: TRBV20-1; d_gene: TRBD1; CDR3aa: CSAQAGTGVIDEQYF; CDR3nt: TGCAGTGCCCAGGCCGGGACAGGGGTTATTGACGAGCAGTACTTC
abundance: few; j_gene: TRBJ2-1; v_gene: TRBV29-1; d_gene: TRBD2; CDR3aa: CSVGSSGRNEQFF; CDR3nt: TGCAGCGTTGGATCTAGCGGGAGAAATGAGCAGTTCTTC
abundance: .; j_gene: TRBJ1-2; v_gene: TRBV6-1; d_gene: .; CDR3aa: CASRESAKGGYTF; CDR3nt: TGTGCCAGCAGGGAATCGGCCAAAGGCGGCTACACCTTC
abundance: .; j_gene: TRBJ2-7; v_gene: TRBV11-2; d_gene: TRBD1; CDR3aa: CASSLSDRGYYEQYF; CDR3nt: TGTGCCAGCAGCTTATCCGACAGGGGGTACTACGAGCAGTACTTC
abundance: .; j_gene: TRBJ2-3; v_gene: TRBV7-8; d_gene: TRBD2; CDR3aa: CATGLAGGTGTQYF; CDR3nt: TGTGCCACGGGACTAGCGGGGGGAACGGGTACGCAGTATTTT
abundance: .; j_gene: TRBJ1-2; v_gene: TRBV20-1; d_gene: .; CDR3aa: CSARDAWGDYGYTF; CDR3nt: TGCAGTGCGCGGGACGCCTGGGGGGACTATGGCTACACCTTC
abundance: .; j_gene: TRBJ2-7; v_gene: TRBV28; d_gene: .; CDR3aa: CASSLRGFSPEYEQYF; CDR3nt: TGTGCCAGCAGTTTGAGGGGTTTCTCGCCAGAATACGAGCAGTACTTC
abundance: .; j_gene: TRBJ2-3; v_gene: TRBV10-3; d_gene: TRBD2; CDR3aa: CAISETTTRGGDTQYF; CDR3nt: TGTGCCATCAGTGAGACGACTACCCGGGGGGGAGATACGCAGTATTTT
abundance: .; j_gene: TRBJ2-7; v_gene: TRBV27; d_gene: .; CDR3aa: CASSFAPQTAGQYF; CDR3nt: TGTGCCAGCAGTTTTGCCCCTCAGACAGCCGGGCAGTACTTC
abundance: few; j_gene: TRBJ1-1; v_gene: TRBV5-1; d_gene: .; CDR3aa: CASGTVNTEAFF; CDR3nt: TGCGCCAGCGGGACGGTAAACACTGAAGCTTTCTTT
abundance: .; j_gene: TRBJ2-1; v_gene: TRBV15; d_gene: TRBD2; CDR3aa: CATGVRGVNNEQFF; CDR3nt: TGTGCCACCGGAGTCCGGGGGGTCAACAATGAGCAGTTCTTC
abundance: .; j_gene: TRBJ2-7; v_gene: TRBV28; d_gene: .; CDR3aa: CASSGALRAGDEQYF; CDR3nt: TGTGCCAGCAGTGGGGCACTCCGGGCAGGGGACGAGCAGTACTTC
abundance: few; j_gene: TRBJ2-1; v_gene: TRBV5-1; d_gene: TRBD2; CDR3aa: CASSQQREDYNEQFF; CDR3nt: TGCGCCAGCAGCCAACAGCGGGAGGACTACAATGAGCAGTTCTTC
abundance: .; j_gene: TRBJ1-2; v_gene: TRBV5-8; d_gene: .; CDR3aa: CASVFGANYGYTF; CDR3nt: TGTGCCAGCGTCTTCGGAGCTAACTATGGCTACACCTTC
abundance: .; j_gene: TRBJ2-4; v_gene: TRBV2; d_gene: .; CDR3aa: CASSWARDTRTKNIQYF; CDR3nt: TGTGCCAGCAGTTGGGCGCGGGACACTCGAACCAAAAACATTCAGTACTTC
abundance: .; j_gene: TRBJ2-7; v_gene: TRBV28; d_gene: TRBD2; CDR3aa: CASSLWTSGSLHEQYF; CDR3nt: TGTGCCAGCAGTTTATGGACTAGCGGAAGTCTTCACGAGCAGTACTTC
abundance: few; j_gene: TRBJ2-4; v_gene: TRBV4-2; d_gene: TRBD1; CDR3aa: CASSQEYDRAAKNIQYF; CDR3nt: TGTGCCAGCAGCCAAGAATACGACAGGGCGGCCAAAAACATTCAGTACTTC
abundance: few; j_gene: TRBJ2-3; v_gene: TRBV10-3; d_gene: TRBD2; CDR3aa: CAIRGLDTDTQYF; CDR3nt: TGTGCCATCAGAGGACTAGACACAGATACGCAGTATTTT
abundance: .; j_gene: TRBJ2-6; v_gene: TRBV12-5; d_gene: .; CDR3aa: CASGSGTGANVLTF; CDR3nt: TGTGCTAGTGGTTCAGGGACTGGGGCCAACGTCCTGACTTTC
abundance: .; j_gene: TRBJ1-5; v_gene: TRBV20-1; d_gene: TRBD1; CDR3aa: CSAQNLRTGAQPQHF; CDR3nt: TGCAGTGCTCAGAACCTTCGGACAGGGGCTCAGCCCCAGCATTTT
abundance: few; j_gene: TRBJ1-2; v_gene: TRBV27; d_gene: .; CDR3aa: CASSLNLVGGYTF; CDR3nt: TGTGCCAGCAGTTTAAATCTGGTTGGTGGCTACACCTTC
abundance: .; j_gene: TRBJ2-7; v_gene: TRBV18; d_gene: .; CDR3aa: CASSPSEVYEQYF; CDR3nt: TGTGCCAGCTCCCCCTCTGAGGTCTACGAGCAGTACTTC
abundance: .; j_gene: TRBJ2-1; v_gene: TRBV20-1; d_gene: .; CDR3aa: CSAFSDRVGGGQFF; CDR3nt: TGCAGTGCCTTCAGCGACAGGGTCGGGGGTGGGCAGTTCTTC
abundance: few; j_gene: TRBJ1-2; v_gene: TRBV27; d_gene: .; CDR3aa: CASSKAGMSRGYTF; CDR3nt: TGTGCCAGCAGTAAGGCAGGGATGTCGAGAGGCTACACCTTC
abundance: many; j_gene: TRBJ2-1; v_gene: TRBV29-1; d_gene: .; CDR3aa: CSVEGQFF; CDR3nt: TGCAGCGTTGAAGGGCAGTTCTTC
abundance: .; j_gene: TRBJ2-4; v_gene: TRBV11-2; d_gene: .; CDR3aa: CASSPVWIKNIQYF; CDR3nt: TGTGCCAGCAGCCCCGTTTGGATCAAAAACATTCAGTACTTC
abundance: .; j_gene: TRBJ2-3; v_gene: TRBV9; d_gene: .; CDR3aa: CASSVGSVSTDTQYF; CDR3nt: TGTGCCAGCAGCGTAGGGTCAGTTAGCACGGATACGCAGTATTTT
abundance: many; j_gene: TRBJ2-5; v_gene: TRBV4-2; d_gene: .; CDR3aa: CASSQDLGAGGETQYF; CDR3nt: TGTGCCAGCAGCCAAGACCTAGGTGCGGGTGGAGAGACCCAGTACTTC
abundance: few; j_gene: TRBJ2-7; v_gene: TRBV4-3; d_gene: TRBD2; CDR3aa: CASSQDASGYEQYF; CDR3nt: TGCGCCAGCAGCCAAGACGCTAGCGGATACGAGCAGTACTTC
abundance: .; j_gene: TRBJ1-2; v_gene: TRBV5-1; d_gene: .; CDR3aa: CASSLEQGYHGYTF; CDR3nt: TGCGCCAGCAGCTTGGAACAGGGATATCATGGCTACACCTTC
abundance: few; j_gene: TRBJ2-1; v_gene: TRBV7-9; d_gene: .; CDR3aa: CASSPSGRGTEQFF; CDR3nt: TGTGCCAGCAGCCCCTCAGGACGGGGGACTGAGCAGTTCTTC
abundance: .; j_gene: TRBJ2-1; v_gene: TRBV14; d_gene: TRBD2; CDR3aa: CASSQVGSSGNNEQFF; CDR3nt: TGTGCCAGCAGCCAAGTAGGGTCTAGCGGGAATAATGAGCAGTTCTTC
abundance: .; j_gene: TRBJ2-7; v_gene: TRBV20-1; d_gene: TRBD2; CDR3aa: CSAREREGRTGSYEQYF; CDR3nt: TGCAGTGCTAGAGAACGGGAGGGGAGGACTGGCTCCTACGAGCAGTACTTC
abundance: .; j_gene: TRBJ1-1; v_gene: TRBV12-3/TRBV12-4; d_gene: .; CDR3aa: CASSLAANEEGAFF; CDR3nt: TGTGCCAGCAGTTTAGCCGCGAATGAGGAGGGAGCTTTCTTT
abundance: .; j_gene: TRBJ2-3; v_gene: TRBV20-1; d_gene: .; CDR3aa: CSASSSTRLRNTQYF; CDR3nt: TGCAGTGCCAGTTCCTCGACTAGACTTCGTAATACGCAGTATTTT
abundance: .; j_gene: TRBJ1-1; v_gene: TRBV5-1; d_gene: .; CDR3aa: CASSPDGGFGSAFF; CDR3nt: TGCGCCAGCAGCCCGGACGGGGGATTCGGTTCAGCTTTCTTT
abundance: .; j_gene: TRBJ2-1; v_gene: TRBV20-1; d_gene: .; CDR3aa: CSAPGRVPNYNEQFF; CDR3nt: TGCAGTGCCCCAGGGCGAGTCCCAAACTACAATGAGCAGTTCTTC
abundance: few; j_gene: TRBJ2-7; v_gene: TRBV20-1; d_gene: .; CDR3aa: CSASPGGNAAYEQYF; CDR3nt: TGCAGTGCTAGCCCTGGCGGGAACGCTGCCTACGAGCAGTACTTC
abundance: .; j_gene: TRBJ2-3; v_gene: TRBV7-2; d_gene: .; CDR3aa: CASSLGVTQYF; CDR3nt: TGTGCCAGCAGCTTGGGGGTGACGCAGTATTTT